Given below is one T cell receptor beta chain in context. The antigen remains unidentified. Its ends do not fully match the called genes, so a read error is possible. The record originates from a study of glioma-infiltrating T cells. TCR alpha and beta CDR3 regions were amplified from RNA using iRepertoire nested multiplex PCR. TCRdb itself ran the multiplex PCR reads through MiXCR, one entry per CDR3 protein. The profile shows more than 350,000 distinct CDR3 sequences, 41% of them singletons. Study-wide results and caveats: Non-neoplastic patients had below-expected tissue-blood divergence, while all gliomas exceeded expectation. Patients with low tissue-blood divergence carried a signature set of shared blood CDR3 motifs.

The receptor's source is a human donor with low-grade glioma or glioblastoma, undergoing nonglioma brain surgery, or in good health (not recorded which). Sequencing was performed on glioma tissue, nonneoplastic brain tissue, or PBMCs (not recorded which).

The CDR3 loop is CASLGAGNKQFF. The CDR3 coding sequence is TGTGCCAGCCTGGGGGCGGGCAATAAGCAGTTCTTC. This rearrangement joins TRBV6-2 or TRBV6-3 to TRBJ2-1; D possibly corresponds to TRBD1 (6 bases). Germline V gives CDR1 MNHEY, CDR2 SVGEGT. The CDR3 runs to 12 residues.